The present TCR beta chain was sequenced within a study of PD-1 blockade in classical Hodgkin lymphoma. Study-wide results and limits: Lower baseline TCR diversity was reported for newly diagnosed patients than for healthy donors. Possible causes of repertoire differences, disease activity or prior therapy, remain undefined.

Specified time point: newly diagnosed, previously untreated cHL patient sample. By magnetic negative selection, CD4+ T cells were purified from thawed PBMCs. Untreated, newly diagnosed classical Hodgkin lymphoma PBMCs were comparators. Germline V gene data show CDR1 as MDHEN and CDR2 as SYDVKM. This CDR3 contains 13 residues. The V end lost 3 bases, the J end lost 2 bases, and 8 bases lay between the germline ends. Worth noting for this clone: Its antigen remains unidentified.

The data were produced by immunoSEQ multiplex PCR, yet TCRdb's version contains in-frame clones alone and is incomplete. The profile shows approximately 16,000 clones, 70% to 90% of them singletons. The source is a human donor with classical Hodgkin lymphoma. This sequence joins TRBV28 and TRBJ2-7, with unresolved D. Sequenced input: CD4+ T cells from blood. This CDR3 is CASSFQTAYEQYF. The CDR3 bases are TGTGCCAGCAGTTTCCAGACCGCCTACGAGCAGTACTTC.